This entry is about one TCR beta chain. Its target is unknown. This specimen belongs to a study of neoadjuvant nivolumab and ipilimumab in lung cancer. Study-wide results and caveats: Only two of four nivolumab-treated tumors gained richness and clonality by surgery. TCR richness and clonality were higher in tumors than adjacent uninvolved lung. Only a small number of samples underwent TCR sequencing.

Repertoires were generated with immunoSEQ multiplex PCR, while TCRdb's copy carries only in-frame clones and drops some. The sample has roughly 49,000 clones; about 89% are singletons. The starting material was blood, obtained before neoadjuvant nivolumab, alone or with ipilimumab. The origin of this receptor is an adult with non-small cell lung cancer. Some clones in this sample may be carry-over from other donors' samples.

The CDR3 DNA reads TGTGCCAGCAGCTTGACTAGCGGGAGCACAGATACGCAGTATTTT. This gives the protein CASSLTSGSTDTQYF. The J gene is TRBJ2-3, the V gene TRBV7-3; 10 bases line up with TRBD2. The germline V gene encodes CDR1 SGHTA and CDR2 FQGTGA. This CDR3 is 15 amino acids long. J lost 0 bases, V lost 3 bases, and 0 bases had no gene match.